The clone carrying this T cell receptor (beta chain) showed up many times. Its antigen is unidentified. The time point denotes: newly diagnosed GD, antithyroid drugs for less than 3 months. Generation of the TCR library employed RNA extracted from PBMCs. The CDR3 has 15 residues. Germline-derived CDR1 and CDR2 are LGHDT and YNNKEL (reference sequence). Trimming removed 3 bases at V and 3 bases at J, with 14 bases between. The record originates from a study of regulatory T cells in long-lasting Graves disease. Study in general: Graves' patients, newly diagnosed, had taken antithyroid drugs under 3 months. General study findings and limits: Less diverse TCR repertoires were seen in persistent Graves' patients than in newly diagnosed ones. Newly diagnosed patients shared 950 to 1,000 public clonotypes; persistent patients shared under 3,000.

Sequencing libraries for TCR beta were prepared with iRepertoire HTBI primers and Arm-PCR of CDR3 regions. TCRdb re-called the multiplex PCR reads with MiXCR, one entry per CDR3 protein. The sample has a few hundred thousand distinct CDR3 sequences; around 16% are singletons. These data were also filed under a second study, of T cells in Graves' hyperthyroidism and ophthalmopathy. This second report adds: For the diagnoses, clinical symptoms, serum thyroxine and TRAb, thyroid ultrasound and orbital computed tomography were used.

The chain employs TRBV3-1 and TRBJ1-1; a weak D match, TRBD1 (5 bases). This material consisted of peripheral blood mononuclear cells (PBMCs), taken at new diagnosis, from a patient treated with antithyroid drugs. This receptor was taken from a woman aged 18 to 35 with Graves disease. The CDR3 reads CASSHLRGGDTEAFF. The CDR3 DNA reads as TGTGCCAGCAGCCACCTAAGGGGTGGGGACACTGAAGCTTTCTTT.